The 23 T cell receptor beta chains reported below all come from one sample, sequenced in a study of shared clonotypes between healthy human individuals. Assay used: immunoSEQ multiplex PCR; TCRdb lists only in-frame clones, some missing. The table includes 2 million to 2.5 million clones, approximately 94% detected once. The material sequenced was naive CD4+ T cells sorted from blood. As for subset: CD45RA+ positively selected. The receptors derive from a man aged 18 to 30 in good health.

The chain employs TRBV13 and TRBJ2-7; TRBD1 agrees at 10 bases. This CDR3 is 13 amino acids long. CDR1 is PRHDT, CDR2 FYEKMQ, per germline (reference sequence). J gave up 6 bases and V 6 bases, and 5 bases lay outside the gene matches. The CDR3 here is CASRRDRGSEQYF. The CDR3, as DNA: TGTGCCAGCAGAAGGGACAGGGGATCCGAGCAGTACTTC.

V usage is TRBV7-8 and J usage is TRBJ2-7; 11 nucleotides agree with TRBD1. V shed 5 bases, J shed 7 bases, and the junction held 10 bases outside the gene matches. Germline V lookup: CDR1 SGHVS, CDR2 FQNEAQ. This CDR3 contains 15 residues. The CDR3 nucleotides read TGTGCCAGCAGCCCGAGGGACAGGGGGGTATATGAGCAGTACTTC. It yields the protein CASSPRDRGVYEQYF.

The chain is built from TRBV7-9 and TRBJ2-5, with a tentative D call TRBD1 (6 bases). The CDR3 has 14 amino acids. Trimming took off 3 bases at V and 4 bases at J, with 12 bases between the two ends. Per the germline V gene, CDR1 is SEHNR and CDR2 is FQNEAQ (reference sequence). CDR3 sequence reads: CASSFAQGRETQYF. CDR3 DNA: TGTGCCAGCAGCTTCGCACAGGGTCGAGAGACCCAGTACTTC.

CDR3 protein: CASGTNRVEAFF. CDR3 in DNA: TGTGCCAGCGGAACCAACAGGGTTGAAGCTTTCTTT. This chain connects TRBV28 to TRBJ1-1, with D possibly TRBD1 on 6 matching bases. Looked up from germline, CDR1 is MDHEN and CDR2 is SYDVKM. The CDR3 loop spans 12 amino acids. V was cut by 8 bases and J by 7 bases, with 14 bases left in between. Filled out from reference TRBV28 and TRBJ1-1, the complete variable domain reads DVKVTQSSRYLVKRTGEKVFLECVQDMDHENMFWYRQDPGLGLRLIYFSYDVKMKEKGDIPEGYSVSREKKERFSLILESASTNQTSMYLCASGTNRVEAFFGQGTRLTVV.

The chain joins TRBV7-2 to TRBJ2-7; no firm D call. The CDR3 is 11 residues long. V was clipped by 3 bases and J by 6 bases, with 6 bases between them. Germline CDR1 is SGHTA and CDR2 is FQGNSA. DNA for the CDR3: TGTGCCAGCAGCTTGAATTTCGAGCAGTACTTC. This sequence encodes CASSLNFEQYF.

J is TRBJ2-5 and V is TRBV7-3; D is ambiguous. Germline V gene sequence: CDR1 SGHTA, CDR2 FQGTGA. The V gene lost 5 bases and the J gene lost 5 bases, with 12 bases spanning the gap. The CDR3 spans 13 residues. The CDR3 bases are TGTGCCAGCAGCCTCAGAGGAGCCGAGACCCAGTACTTC. This translates into CASSLRGAETQYF.

This clone was counted a single time. The chain has TRBV4-2 and TRBJ2-5; D may match TRBD1 or TRBD2 (5 bases each). Germline loops: CDR1 LGHNA, CDR2 YNFKEQ. This CDR3 region has 15 residues. Trimming left V 6 bases short and J 1 base short, with 15 bases between. CDR3 sequence reads: CASRRGDDGQETQYF. The CDR3 DNA sequence: TGTGCCAGCAGACGAGGGGATGACGGCCAAGAGACCCAGTACTTC.

A note on this clone: Other DNA sequences in this specimen translate into the identical CDR3. The chain has TRBV5-4 and TRBJ2-7, with 8 bases that match TRBD1. CDR3 length: 15 residues. Germline assignment: CDR1 SGHNT and CDR2 YYREEE (reference sequence). With 1 base clipped from V and 3 bases from J, the junction kept 6 bases outside the gene matches. The CDR3 loop is CASSLSGTGLYEQYF. The CDR3 coding sequence is TGTGCCAGCAGCTTGTCCGGGACAGGACTCTACGAGCAGTACTTC.

This clone was seen a single time. This sample also contains other DNA sequences that code for the same CDR3. V and J are TRBV7-2 and TRBJ2-2; 13 bases map to TRBD2. Germline V gives CDR1 SGHTA, CDR2 FQGNSA. CDR3 length equals 15 residues. The V gene end was trimmed by 6 bases and the J gene end by 3 bases; junction bases not matched to a gene: 1. CDR3 coding DNA: TGTGCCAGCAGACTAGCGGGAGGGGACACCGGGGAGCTGTTTTTT. Amino acid sequence: CASRLAGGDTGELFF.

The chain recombines TRBV9 with TRBJ1-4; D may be TRBD1 (5 bases). There are 16 residues in the CDR3. Germline V lookup: CDR1 SGDLS, CDR2 YYNGEE. V dropped 0 bases and J dropped 7 bases, with 16 bases sitting between them. The CDR3 sequence is CASSVGGAGRGEKLFF. CDR3 sequence (DNA): TGTGCCAGCAGCGTAGGAGGTGCAGGGCGCGGTGAAAAACTGTTTTTT.

The chain employs TRBV30 and TRBJ1-6; D is perhaps TRBD1 (6 bases). The CDR3 sequence is 12 residues long. V lost 5 bases to trimming and J lost 13 bases, with 15 bases between them. Germline CDR1 and CDR2: GTSNPN and SVGIG (reference sequence). CDR3 DNA: TGTGCCTGGGGTGGCGGGGGCCGGCCCCTCCACTTT. This encodes CAWGGGGRPLHF.

The chain combines TRBV2 with TRBJ2-3; possibly TRBD2 for D (6 bases). Trimming pared 6 bases from V and 10 bases from J, leaving 14 bases between. In germline, CDR1 is SNHLY, CDR2 FYNNEI. The CDR3 has 12 amino acids. CDR3 in DNA: TGTGCCAGCAGGGGTACCGGGACTCCGCAGTATTTT. Protein sequence: CASRGTGTPQYF.

The chain carries TRBV30 and TRBJ2-1; TRBD2 matches 13 bases. The CDR3 is 17 amino acids. V was pared by 3 bases and J by 10 bases, with 15 bases of the junction left unmatched. The germline gives CDR1 GTSNPN, CDR2 SVGIG (reference sequence). For the CDR3, the DNA is TGTGCCTGGAGCTACTCAAGGACTAGCGGGAGTGGGATAGAGCAGTTCTTC. Amino acid sequence: CAWSYSRTSGSGIEQFF.

Concerning this clone: Distinct nucleotide sequences in the sample also encode this CDR3. The CDR3 DNA reads TGTGCCAGCAGCGTAACGGGGCAAGAGACCCAGTACTTC. Its protein is CASSVTGQETQYF. The V gene is TRBV9, the J gene TRBJ2-5; tentatively, D is TRBD2 (5 bases). Deletions cut 1 base from V and 2 bases from J, with 6 bases between. CDR3 length: 13 residues. Germline V gene lookup returns CDR1 SGDLS and CDR2 YYNGEE.

This chain connects TRBV9 to TRBJ2-5, with TRBD1 matching 8 bases. Matching the DNA end better, TRBJ2-7 makes the J call doubtful. Germline-derived CDR1 and CDR2 are SGDLS and YYNGEE. CDR3 length: 15 amino acids. DNA of the CDR3: TGTGCCAGCAGCCCACAACGTACAGGGGGACACGAGCAGTACTTC. It encodes CASSPQRTGGHEQYF.

The genes are TRBV10-3 and TRBJ2-2, with D perhaps assigned TRBD1 or TRBD2 (6 bases each). Per the germline V gene, CDR1 is ENHRY and CDR2 is SYGVKD. CDR3 length: 15 residues. Trimming shortened V by 7 bases and J by 3 bases, and 15 bases separated the two germline ends. In DNA, the CDR3 is TGTGCCATCATGTCCGGGGGCGCGGACACCGGGGAGCTGTTTTTT. It yields the protein CAIMSGGADTGELFF.

The chain is built from TRBV7-2 and TRBJ2-5; D remains unclear. CDR1 is SGHTA and CDR2 is FQGNSA in the germline V gene. This CDR3 spans 12 amino acids. The V and J ends lost 4 bases and 4 bases respectively, with 7 bases between them. In DNA form, the CDR3 reads TGTGCCAGCAGCTCCCACCCAGAGACCCAGTACTTC. It specifies CASSSHPETQYF.

In the case of this clone: Other DNA sequences in this specimen translate into the identical CDR3. This sequence joins TRBV9 and TRBJ1-4; D is unclear. Germline V gene lookup returns CDR1 SGDLS and CDR2 YYNGEE. Between the trimmed V and J ends, which lost 0 bases and 5 bases, there was a span of 11 bases. This CDR3 spans 15 amino acids. In DNA, the CDR3 is TGTGCCAGCAGCGTAGAGGTCGGGAGCAATGAAAAACTGTTTTTT. Protein: CASSVEVGSNEKLFF.

The V and J genes are TRBV5-1 and TRBJ2-6; D gene unclear. The V gene lost 4 bases and the J gene lost 0 bases, with 8 bases spanning the gap. CDR3 length: 15 residues. Per the germline V gene, CDR1 is SGHRS and CDR2 is YFSETQ. Written as DNA, the CDR3 is TGCGCCAGCAGCCCTGACGGCTCTGGGGCCAACGTCCTGACTTTC. Translated, it gives CASSPDGSGANVLTF.

This clone has only one observation. This sequence joins TRBV5-1 and TRBJ2-7; tentatively, D is TRBD2 (6 bases). The germline V and J ends were trimmed by 0 bases and 0 bases, with 10 bases remaining between them. CDR3 length equals 15 residues. Germline CDR1 is SGHRS and CDR2 is YFSETQ. The CDR3 coding sequence is TGCGCCAGCAGCTTGGCCCTTAGCGGCTCCTACGAGCAGTACTTC. Translated, it gives CASSLALSGSYEQYF.

The gene calls are TRBV19 and TRBJ2-1, with D tentatively TRBD1 or TRBD2 (5 bases each). Per germline, CDR1 LNHDA and CDR2 SQIVND (reference sequence). Trimming cost V 5 bases and J 2 bases, with 13 bases left between them. This CDR3 is 15 amino acids long. The DNA for the CDR3 is TGTGCCAGTAGTGTCACGGGGCTAGCCTACAATGAGCAGTTCTTC. Translated: CASSVTGLAYNEQFF. Based on the CDR3 plus reference TRBV19 and TRBJ2-1, the full variable domain is DGGITQSPKYLFRKEGQNVTLSCEQNLNHDAMYWYRQDPGQGLRLIYYSQIVNDFQKGDIAEGYSVSREKKESFPLTVTSAQKNPTAFYLCASSVTGLAYNEQFFGPGTRLTVL.

The chain combines TRBV7-9 with TRBJ2-5, with 9 bases fitting TRBD1. Per the germline V gene, CDR1 is SEHNR and CDR2 is FQNEAQ (reference sequence). The CDR3 is 16 residues long. The V and J ends lost 7 bases and 5 bases, in that order; junction bases with no gene match: 14. CDR3 sequence: CASTFGDRGLLETQYF. The CDR3 DNA sequence: TGTGCCAGCACATTCGGAGACAGGGGGTTGTTGGAGACCCAGTACTTC.

For this clone: The sample holds other DNA sequences that translate to the same CDR3. The rearrangement uses TRBV19 and TRBJ1-1, with unresolved D. Between the trimmed V and J ends, which lost 3 bases and 4 bases, there was a span of 9 bases. Germline V gives CDR1 LNHDA, CDR2 SQIVND (reference sequence). The CDR3 consists of 13 residues. In DNA form, the CDR3 reads TGTGCCAGTAGTATCGAGGGAGGCACTGAAGCTTTCTTT. This translates into CASSIEGGTEAFF.